The entry below describes one T cell receptor (beta chain). At one end the junction does not follow the germline gene, possibly because of a read error. Libraries were prepared by immunoSEQ multiplex PCR; TCRdb keeps only in-frame clonotypes and omits some of them. The sample contains about 160,000 clones, about 88% of which appear only once. There are 11 residues in the CDR3. CDR1 and CDR2 from the germline V gene are SNHLY and FYNNEI. The sample is drawn from a study of blood T cell repertoires in COVID-19. The sample comprised peripheral blood. The TCR was taken from a man in his 60s with active or convalescent COVID-19. The chain carries TRBV2 and TRBJ1-2; a weak D match, TRBD1 (6 bases). CDR3 protein: CASSEAGQKSF. CDR3 nucleotides: TGTGCCAGCAGTGAAGCTGGACAGAAATCCTTC.